These T cell receptor beta chains were read from a single sample in a study of blood T cell repertoires in COVID-19. The assay was immunoSEQ multiplex PCR, and TCRdb's table has in-frame clones only and misses some. The sample carries some 60,000 clones, about 88% recorded once. Material for sequencing was peripheral blood. The receptors originated from a man in his 60s with acute or convalescent COVID-19. Both conserved end residues are part of each CDR3. The order of the fields is J gene, D gene, clone size, V gene, CDR3 protein, CDR3 DNA. The D gene is left open where the match is weak. Not every row has a clone size; where given, it reads once, few, many or a size class.

J: TRBJ1-2; D: TRBD1; size: -; V: TRBV5-5; CDR3: CASSLDPGQSYGYTF; DNA: TGTGCCAGCAGCTTGGACCCGGGACAGTCCTATGGCTACACCTTC
J: TRBJ2-2; D: TRBD2; size: once; V: TRBV11-2; CDR3: CASSLSGGYTGELFF; DNA: TGTGCCAGCAGCTTGAGCGGGGGGTACACCGGGGAGCTGTTTTTT
J: TRBJ1-2; D: -; size: -; V: TRBV3-1/TRBV3-2; CDR3: CASSRRDAIRYTF; DNA: TGTGCCAGCAGCCGCCGGGATGCCATTCGCTACACCTTC
J: TRBJ1-2; D: -; size: -; V: TRBV5-1; CDR3: CASSLEAVYGYTF; DNA: TGCGCCAGCAGCTTGGAGGCGGTATATGGCTACACCTTC
J: TRBJ1-2; D: -; size: -; V: TRBV7-2; CDR3: CASSFSAVPLGYTF; DNA: TGTGCCAGCAGCTTTTCAGCGGTCCCCCTTGGCTACACCTTC
J: TRBJ2-7; D: -; size: -; V: TRBV5-6; CDR3: CASSRPGGPYEQYF; DNA: TGTGCCAGCAGCCGGCCCGGGGGACCCTACGAGCAGTACTTC
J: TRBJ1-1; D: -; size: -; V: TRBV7-9; CDR3: CASSGGVGLNTEAFF; DNA: TGTGCCAGCAGCGGAGGGGTAGGTTTGAACACTGAAGCTTTCTTT
J: TRBJ1-4; D: -; size: -; V: TRBV6-6; CDR3: CASNLQMDRNEKLFF; DNA: TGTGCCAGCAACCTACAGATGGACAGAAATGAAAAACTGTTTTTT
J: TRBJ1-1; D: TRBD1; size: -; V: TRBV5-1; CDR3: CASSLPGQTREAFF; DNA: TGCGCCAGCAGCTTGCCGGGACAGACTCGAGAAGCTTTCTTT
J: TRBJ2-7; D: -; size: once; V: TRBV7-8; CDR3: CASSLGYRADEQYF; DNA: TGTGCCAGCAGCTTGGGGTACAGGGCGGACGAGCAGTACTTC
J: TRBJ1-2; D: -; size: -; V: TRBV4-1; CDR3: CASSQDWAQGRYGYTF; DNA: TGCGCCAGCAGCCAAGATTGGGCACAGGGTCGTTATGGCTACACCTTC
J: TRBJ2-7; D: -; size: -; V: TRBV10-2; CDR3: CASGQGFSYEQYF; DNA: TGCGCCAGCGGTCAGGGTTTCTCCTACGAGCAGTACTTC
J: TRBJ1-2; D: -; size: -; V: TRBV7-9; CDR3: CASSFGIYGYTF; DNA: TGTGCCAGCAGCTTCGGGATCTATGGCTACACCTTC
J: TRBJ1-6; D: -; size: -; V: TRBV2; CDR3: CASNSGFNSPLHF; DNA: TGTGCCAGCAACAGCGGATTTAATTCACCCCTCCACTTT